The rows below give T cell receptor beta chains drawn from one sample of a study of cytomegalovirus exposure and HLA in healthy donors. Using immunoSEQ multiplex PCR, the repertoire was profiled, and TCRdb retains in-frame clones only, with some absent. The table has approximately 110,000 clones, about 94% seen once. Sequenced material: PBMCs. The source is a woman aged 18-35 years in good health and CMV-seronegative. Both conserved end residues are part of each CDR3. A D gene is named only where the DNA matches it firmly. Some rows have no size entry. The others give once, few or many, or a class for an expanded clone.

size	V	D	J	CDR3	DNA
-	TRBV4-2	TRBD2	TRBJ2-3	CASSLGLAGGPGTDTQYF	TGTGCCAGCAGCCTCGGGCTAGCGGGAGGGCCCGGCACAGATACGCAGTATTTT
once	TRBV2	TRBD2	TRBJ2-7	CASSERGLVYEQYF	TGTGCCAGCAGTGAAAGGGGACTAGTATACGAGCAGTACTTC
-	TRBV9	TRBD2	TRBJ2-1	CASSVGLAAGLNNEQFF	TGTGCCAGCAGCGTAGGGCTAGCGGCAGGTTTGAACAATGAGCAGTTCTTC
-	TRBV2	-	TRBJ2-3	CASSRQISSTDTQYF	TGTGCCAGCAGTCGACAGATATCTAGCACAGATACGCAGTATTTT
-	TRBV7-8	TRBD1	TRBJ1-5	CASSLGTGYQPQHF	TGTGCCAGCAGCTTAGGGACAGGGTATCAGCCCCAGCATTTT
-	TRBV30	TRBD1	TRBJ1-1	CAWGDRDTEAFF	TGTGCCTGGGGGGACAGGGACACTGAAGCTTTCTTT
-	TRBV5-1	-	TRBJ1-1	CASSPPGVGEGTEAFF	TGCGCCAGCAGCCCTCCAGGGGTGGGGGAAGGCACTGAAGCTTTCTTT
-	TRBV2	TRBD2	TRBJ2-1	CASSELASGGNEQFF	TGTGCCAGCAGTGAACTGGCTAGCGGGGGAAATGAGCAGTTCTTC
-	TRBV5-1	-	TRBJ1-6	CASSLGGASPLHF	TGCGCCAGCAGCTTGGGGGGCGCTTCACCCCTCCACTTT
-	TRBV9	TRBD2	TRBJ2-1	CASSTGTNYNEQFF	TGTGCCAGCAGCACTGGGACTAACTACAATGAGCAGTTCTTC
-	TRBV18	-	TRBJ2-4	CASSPPGVLAKNIQYF	TGTGCCAGCTCACCACCCGGGGTTTTAGCCAAAAACATTCAGTACTTC
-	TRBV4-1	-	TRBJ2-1	CASSPPVPYNEQFF	TGCGCCAGCAGCCCCCCAGTCCCCTACAATGAGCAGTTCTTC
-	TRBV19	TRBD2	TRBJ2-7	CASSRTSGYEQYF	TGTGCCAGTTCGCGGACTAGCGGCTACGAGCAGTACTTC
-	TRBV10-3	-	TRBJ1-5	CAISDLGQGFSNQPQHF	TGTGCCATCAGTGACCTAGGGCAGGGGTTCAGCAATCAGCCCCAGCATTTT
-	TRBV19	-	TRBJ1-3	CASSIRGSNSGNTIYF	TGTGCCAGTAGTATAAGGGGGTCTAACTCTGGAAACACCATATATTTT